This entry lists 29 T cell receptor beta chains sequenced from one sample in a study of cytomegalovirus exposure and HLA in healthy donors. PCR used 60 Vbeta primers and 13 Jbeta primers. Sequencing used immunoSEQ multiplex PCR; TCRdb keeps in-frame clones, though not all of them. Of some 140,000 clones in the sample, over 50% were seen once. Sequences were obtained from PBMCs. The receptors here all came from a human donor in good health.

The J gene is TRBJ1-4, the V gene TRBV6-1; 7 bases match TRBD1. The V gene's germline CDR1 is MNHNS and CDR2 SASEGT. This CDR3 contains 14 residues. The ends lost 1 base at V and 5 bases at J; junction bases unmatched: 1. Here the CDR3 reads CASSEEGANEKLFF. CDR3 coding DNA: TGTGCCAGCAGTGAAGAGGGGGCGAATGAAAAACTGTTTTTT.

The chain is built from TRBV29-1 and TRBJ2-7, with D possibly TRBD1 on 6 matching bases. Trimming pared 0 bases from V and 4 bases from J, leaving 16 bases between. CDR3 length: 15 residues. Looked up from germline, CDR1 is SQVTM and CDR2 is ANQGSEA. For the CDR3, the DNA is TGCAGCGTTGAAGATCTAACCAGGGGAAGGTACGAGCAGTACTTC. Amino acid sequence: CSVEDLTRGRYEQYF.

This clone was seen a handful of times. CDR3 amino acids: CASGPGTSGIGETQYF. The CDR3 nucleotides read TGTGCTAGTGGTCCCGGGACTAGCGGGATCGGAGAGACCCAGTACTTC. The rearrangement uses TRBV12-5 and TRBJ2-5; 13 bases are shared with TRBD2. CDR3 length equals 16 residues. CDR1 and CDR2 (germline): LGHNT, FRNRAP. With V trimmed by 5 bases and J by 4 bases, 7 bases remained unmatched.

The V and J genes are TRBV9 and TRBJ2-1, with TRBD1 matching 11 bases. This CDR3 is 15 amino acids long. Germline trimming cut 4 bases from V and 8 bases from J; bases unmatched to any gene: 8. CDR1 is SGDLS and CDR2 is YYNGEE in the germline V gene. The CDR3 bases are TGTGCCAGCAGCTTATCCCGGACAGGGGGCGATGAGCAGTTCTTC. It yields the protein CASSLSRTGGDEQFF. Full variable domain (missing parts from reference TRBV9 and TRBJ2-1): DSGVTQTPKHLITATGQRVTLRCSPRSGDLSVYWYQQSLDQGLQFLIQYYNGEERAKGNILERFSAQQFPDLHSELNLSSLELGDSALYFCASSLSRTGGDEQFFGPGTRLTVL.

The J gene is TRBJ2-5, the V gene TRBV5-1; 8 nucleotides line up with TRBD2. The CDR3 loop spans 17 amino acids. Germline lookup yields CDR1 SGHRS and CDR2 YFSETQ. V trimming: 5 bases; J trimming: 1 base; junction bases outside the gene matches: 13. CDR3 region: CASRTLRAGELQETQYF. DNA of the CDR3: TGCGCCAGCAGAACCCTCCGAGCGGGAGAGCTCCAAGAGACCCAGTACTTC.

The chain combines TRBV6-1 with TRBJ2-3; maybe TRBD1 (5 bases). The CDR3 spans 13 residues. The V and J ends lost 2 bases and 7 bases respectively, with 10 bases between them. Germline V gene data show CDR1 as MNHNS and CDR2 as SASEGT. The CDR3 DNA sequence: TGTGCCAGCAGTGAAATCAGGGCAAATACGCAGTATTTT. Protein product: CASSEIRANTQYF.

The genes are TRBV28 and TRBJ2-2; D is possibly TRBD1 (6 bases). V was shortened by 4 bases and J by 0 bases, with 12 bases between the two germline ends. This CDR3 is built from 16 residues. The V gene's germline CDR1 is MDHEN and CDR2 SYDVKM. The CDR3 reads CASSSQGTSNTGELFF. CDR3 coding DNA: TGTGCCAGCAGTTCCCAAGGGACATCGAACACCGGGGAGCTGTTTTTT. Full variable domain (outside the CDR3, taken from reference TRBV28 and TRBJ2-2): DVKVTQSSRYLVKRTGEKVFLECVQDMDHENMFWYRQDPGLGLRLIYFSYDVKMKEKGDIPEGYSVSREKKERFSLILESASTNQTSMYLCASSSQGTSNTGELFFGEGSRLTVL.

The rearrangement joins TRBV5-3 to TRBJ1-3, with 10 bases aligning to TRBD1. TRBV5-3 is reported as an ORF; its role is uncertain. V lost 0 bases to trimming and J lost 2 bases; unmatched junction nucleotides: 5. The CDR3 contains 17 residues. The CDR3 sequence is CARSLDRQGAPGNTIYF. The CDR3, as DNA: TGTGCCAGAAGCTTGGATCGACAGGGGGCGCCTGGAAACACCATATATTTT.

The chain's CDR3 is CASSSNRGGSYEQYF. The CDR3 DNA reads as TGTGCCAGCAGCTCAAATCGCGGGGGCTCCTACGAGCAGTACTTC. The chain is built from TRBV5-4 and TRBJ2-5; 7 positions match TRBD2. The J call may be incorrect, as the DNA end agrees better with TRBJ2-7. This CDR3 is 15 amino acids long. Germline V gives CDR1 SGHNT, CDR2 YYREEE (reference sequence).

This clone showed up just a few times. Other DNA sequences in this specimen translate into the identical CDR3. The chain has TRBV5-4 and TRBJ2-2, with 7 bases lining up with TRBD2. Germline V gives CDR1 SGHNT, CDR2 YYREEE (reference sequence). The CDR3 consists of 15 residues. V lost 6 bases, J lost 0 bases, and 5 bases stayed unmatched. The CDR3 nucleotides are TGTGCCAGCACCCCAGGACTAGCGAACACCGGGGAGCTGTTTTTT. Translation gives CASTPGLANTGELFF. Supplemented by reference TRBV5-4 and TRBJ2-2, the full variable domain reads ETGVTQSPTHLIKTRGQQVTLRCSSQSGHNTVSWYQQALGQGPQFIFQYYREEENGRGNFPPRFSGLQFPNYSSELNVNALELDDSALYLCASTPGLANTGELFFGEGSRLTVL.

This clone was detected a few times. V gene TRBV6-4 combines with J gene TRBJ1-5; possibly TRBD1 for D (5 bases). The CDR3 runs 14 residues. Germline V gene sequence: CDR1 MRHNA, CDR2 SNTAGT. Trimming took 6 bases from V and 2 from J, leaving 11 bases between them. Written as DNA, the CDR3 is TGTGCCAGCAGGACCAGGGCTTGCAATCAGCCCCAGCATTTT. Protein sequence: CASRTRACNQPQHF.

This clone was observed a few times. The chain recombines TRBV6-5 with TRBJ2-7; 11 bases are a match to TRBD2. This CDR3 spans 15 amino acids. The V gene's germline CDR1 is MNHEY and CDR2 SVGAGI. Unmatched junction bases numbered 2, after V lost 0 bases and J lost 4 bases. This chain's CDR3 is CASSYSASGRYEQYF. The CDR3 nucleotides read TGTGCCAGCAGTTACTCGGCTAGCGGGAGGTACGAGCAGTACTTC.

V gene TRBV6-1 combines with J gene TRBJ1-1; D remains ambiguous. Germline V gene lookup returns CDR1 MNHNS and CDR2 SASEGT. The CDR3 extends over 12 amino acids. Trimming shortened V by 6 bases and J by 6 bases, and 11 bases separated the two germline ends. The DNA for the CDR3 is TGTGCCAGCAGCCGAACGGAGGCTGAAGCTTTCTTT. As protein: CASSRTEAEAFF.

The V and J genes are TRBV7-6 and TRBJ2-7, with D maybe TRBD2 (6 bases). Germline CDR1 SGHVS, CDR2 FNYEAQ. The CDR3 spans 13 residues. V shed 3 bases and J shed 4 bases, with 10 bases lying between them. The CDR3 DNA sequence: TGTGCCAGCAGCTTGGCTAGCGAATACGAGCAGTACTTC. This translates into CASSLASEYEQYF.

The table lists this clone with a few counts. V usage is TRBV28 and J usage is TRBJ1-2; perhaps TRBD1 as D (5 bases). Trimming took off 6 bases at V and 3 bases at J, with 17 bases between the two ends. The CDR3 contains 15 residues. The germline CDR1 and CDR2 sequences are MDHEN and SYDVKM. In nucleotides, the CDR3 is TGTGCCAGCAGCTCCTACAGGTGGCCACACTATGGCTACACCTTC. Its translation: CASSSYRWPHYGYTF.

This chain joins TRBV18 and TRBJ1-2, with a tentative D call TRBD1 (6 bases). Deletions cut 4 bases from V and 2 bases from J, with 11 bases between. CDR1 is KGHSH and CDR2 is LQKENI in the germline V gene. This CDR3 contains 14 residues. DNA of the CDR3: TGTGCCAGCTCACTGAACAGGGCCAACTATGGCTACACCTTC. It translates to CASSLNRANYGYTF.

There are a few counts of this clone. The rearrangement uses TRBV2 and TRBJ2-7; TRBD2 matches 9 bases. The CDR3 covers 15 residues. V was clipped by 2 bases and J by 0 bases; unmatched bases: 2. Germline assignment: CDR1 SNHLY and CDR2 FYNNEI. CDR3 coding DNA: TGTGCCAGCAGTGAACAACTAGCGGGCTCCTACGAGCAGTACTTC. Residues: CASSEQLAGSYEQYF.

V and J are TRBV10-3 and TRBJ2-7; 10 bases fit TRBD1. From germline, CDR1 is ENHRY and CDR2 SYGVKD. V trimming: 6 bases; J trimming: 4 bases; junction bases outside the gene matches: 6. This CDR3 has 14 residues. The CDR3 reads CAIRDDRGQYEQYF. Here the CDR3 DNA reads TGTGCCATCAGGGATGACAGGGGGCAATACGAGCAGTACTTC.

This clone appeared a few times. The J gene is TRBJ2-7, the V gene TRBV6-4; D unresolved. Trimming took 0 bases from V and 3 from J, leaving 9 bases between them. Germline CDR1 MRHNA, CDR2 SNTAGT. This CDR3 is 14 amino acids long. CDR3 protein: CASSDSAADYEQYF. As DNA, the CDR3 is TGTGCCAGCAGTGACTCGGCGGCAGACTACGAGCAGTACTTC.

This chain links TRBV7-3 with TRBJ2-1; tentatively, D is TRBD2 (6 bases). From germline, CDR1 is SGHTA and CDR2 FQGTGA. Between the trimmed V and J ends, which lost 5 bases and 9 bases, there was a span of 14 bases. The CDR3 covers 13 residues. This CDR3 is CASSTGLFSEQFF. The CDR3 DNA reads TGTGCCAGCAGCACGGGACTCTTTAGTGAGCAGTTCTTC.

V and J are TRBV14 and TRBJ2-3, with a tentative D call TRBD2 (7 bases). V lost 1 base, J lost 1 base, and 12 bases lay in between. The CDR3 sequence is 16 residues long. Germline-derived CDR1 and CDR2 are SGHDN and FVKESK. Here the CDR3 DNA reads TGTGCCAGCAGCCAAGGACGGGGGGCGGGCACAGATACGCAGTATTTT. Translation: CASSQGRGAGTDTQYF.

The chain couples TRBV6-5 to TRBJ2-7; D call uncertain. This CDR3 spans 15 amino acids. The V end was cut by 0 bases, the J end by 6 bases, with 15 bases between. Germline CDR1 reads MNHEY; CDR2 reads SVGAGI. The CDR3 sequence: CASSYSAAPQGEQYF. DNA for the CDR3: TGTGCCAGCAGTTACTCGGCGGCCCCGCAAGGCGAGCAGTACTTC.

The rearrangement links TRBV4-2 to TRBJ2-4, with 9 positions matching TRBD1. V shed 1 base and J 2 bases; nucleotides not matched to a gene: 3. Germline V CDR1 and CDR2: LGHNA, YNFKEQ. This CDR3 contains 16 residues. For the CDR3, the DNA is TGTGCCAGCAGCCAAGGCACAGGGGGCTCCAAAAACATTCAGTACTTC. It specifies CASSQGTGGSKNIQYF.

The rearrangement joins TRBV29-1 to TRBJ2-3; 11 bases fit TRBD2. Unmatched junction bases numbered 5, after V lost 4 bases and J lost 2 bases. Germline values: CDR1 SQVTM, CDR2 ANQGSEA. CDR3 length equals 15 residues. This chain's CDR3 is CSVGGTSGFTDTQYF. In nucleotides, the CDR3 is TGCAGCGTTGGGGGGACTAGCGGCTTCACAGATACGCAGTATTTT.

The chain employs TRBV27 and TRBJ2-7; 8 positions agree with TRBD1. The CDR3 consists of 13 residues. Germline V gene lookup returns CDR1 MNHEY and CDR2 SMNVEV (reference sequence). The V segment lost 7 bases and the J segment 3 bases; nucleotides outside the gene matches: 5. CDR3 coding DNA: TGTGCCAGCATGGACAGGGATGACTACGAGCAGTACTTC. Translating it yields CASMDRDDYEQYF.

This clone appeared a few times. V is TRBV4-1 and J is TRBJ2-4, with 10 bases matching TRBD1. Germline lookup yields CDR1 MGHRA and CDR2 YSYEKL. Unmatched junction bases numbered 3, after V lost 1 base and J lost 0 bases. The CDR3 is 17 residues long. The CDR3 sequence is CASSQADRGQAKNIQYF. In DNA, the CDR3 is TGCGCCAGCAGCCAAGCCGACAGGGGGCAAGCCAAAAACATTCAGTACTTC.

The CDR3 is CASSGGLAGGPGYDETQYF. CDR3 bases: TGCGCCAGCAGCGGGGGTCTAGCGGGAGGGCCAGGATATGATGAGACCCAGTACTTC. This chain connects TRBV5-1 to TRBJ2-5; 12 bases match TRBD2. The CDR3 is 19 amino acids. V gave up 4 bases and J gave up 5 bases; unmatched junction bases: 18. The germline V gene has CDR1 SGHRS and CDR2 YFSETQ.

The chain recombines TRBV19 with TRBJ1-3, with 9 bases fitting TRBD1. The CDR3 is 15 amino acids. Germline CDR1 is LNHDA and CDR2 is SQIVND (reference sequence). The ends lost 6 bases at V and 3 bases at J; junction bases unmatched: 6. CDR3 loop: CASSNTGGHGNTIYF. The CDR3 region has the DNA TGTGCCAGTAGCAATACAGGGGGCCATGGAAACACCATATATTTT.

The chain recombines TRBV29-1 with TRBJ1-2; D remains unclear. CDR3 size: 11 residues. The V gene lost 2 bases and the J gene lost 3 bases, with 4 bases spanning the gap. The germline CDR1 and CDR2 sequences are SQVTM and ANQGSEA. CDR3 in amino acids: CSVELYYGYTF. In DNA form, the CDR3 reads TGCAGCGTTGAACTATACTATGGCTACACCTTC.